A single sample is the source of the 15 T cell receptor beta chains below, sequenced in a study of tissue T cells after allogeneic stem cell transplantation. Only in-frame clones appear in the TCRdb table, and some are missing; sequencing was by immunoSEQ multiplex PCR. The table includes about 4,400 clones, roughly 51% detected once. Sample time point: mouse harvest day 7 after allogeneic transplant. Each mouse received 10^7 T-cell-depleted marrow cells plus 10^6 splenic CD5+ T cells by tail vein. Sequenced input: lymph node tissue. Receptor source: a female BALB/c mouse given C57BL/6 T cells with graft-versus-host disease after an allogeneic hematopoietic cell transplant.

Note on this clone: Gene names and germline refer to mouse. The read is 1 residue too short to cover the CDR3 end, so that end is filled in from the germline J gene. The chain links TRBV16 to TRBJ2-7, with D possibly matching TRBD1 (6 bases). Trimming took off 0 bases at V and 6 bases at J, with 9 bases between the two ends. Germline V gene sequence: CDR1 SGHSA, CDR2 FRNQAP. The CDR3 is 13 residues long. This CDR3 reads CASSLDDRTEQYF. Incomplete CDR3 DNA: TGTGCAAGCAGCTTAGATGACAGGACTGAACAGTAC.

Only a few counts were recorded for this clone. The gene names given are mouse names. The read gets to within 1 residue of the CDR3 end, and the germline J gene fills in the rest. The chain couples TRBV31 to TRBJ2-7, with 10 bases that match TRBD2. CDR3 length: 13 residues. CDR1 GKSSPN and CDR2 SITVG come from the germline V gene. The V and J ends lost 3 bases and 2 bases, in that order; junction bases with no gene match: 1. The sequenced CDR3 bases are TGTGCCTGGAGGGGGACTGGGGCCTATGAACAGTAC. Its translation: CAWRGTGAYEQY. In full, the CDR3 is CAWRGTGAYEQYF.

This clone counts as large. Gene names are mouse gene names. The read halts 1 residue ahead of the CDR3 end, with the missing end drawn from the germline J gene. This chain connects TRBV19 to TRBJ2-4; weak D call: TRBD1 (6 bases). CDR1 and CDR2 from the germline V gene are FNHDT and SITEND (reference sequence). V gave up 3 bases and J gave up 4 bases, with 6 bases separating them. This CDR3 has 12 residues. The CDR3 reads CASSRDKNTLYF. The part of the CDR3 DNA that was read is TGTGCCAGCAGTAGGGACAAAAACACCTTGTAC.

This clone was picked up a small number of times. Mouse germline and gene names are used. The read gets to within 1 residue of the CDR3 end, and the germline J gene fills in the rest. The V gene is TRBV15, the J gene TRBJ2-7; 11 positions match TRBD2. This CDR3 is built from 14 residues. CDR1 is SGHND, CDR2 FRSKSL, per germline. V lost 6 bases to trimming and J lost 4 bases; unmatched junction nucleotides: 5. Partial CDR3 DNA: TGTGCCAGCAGAGGACTGGGGGGCGAGTATGAACAGTAC. Protein sequence: CASRGLGGEYEQY. The whole CDR3 region reads CASRGLGGEYEQYF.

Comments on this clone: The germline and genes are mouse ones. The CDR3 end is not reached by the read, which stops 1 residue before it; the germline J gene fills it in. The chain has TRBV12-1 and TRBJ2-5; TRBD2 aligns across 8 bases. CDR1 and CDR2 (germline): SGHSN, HYEKVE. Trimming took 1 base from V and 6 from J; bases not matched to a gene: 2. This CDR3 has 13 residues. The CDR3 DNA, read in part, is TGTGCCAGCTCTCTACTGGGGGTGGACACCCAGTAC. Protein: CASSLLGVDTQY. From start to end, the CDR3 is CASSLLGVDTQYF.

This clone was observed a few times. Gene names are the mouse ones. The DNA ends 1 residue before the CDR3 does, and the rest of the CDR3 is filled in from the germline J gene. The chain couples TRBV13-1 to TRBJ2-4, with a tentative D call TRBD2 (6 bases). Germline CDR1 and CDR2: NSHNY and SYGAGN. V was pared by 0 bases and J by 0 bases, with 8 bases between. This CDR3 spans 15 amino acids. The CDR3 bases that were read are TGTGCCAGCAGTGATGACTGGGCTAGTCAAAACACCTTGTAC. Translation gives CASSDDWASQNTLY. The CDR3, in full, reads CASSDDWASQNTLYF.

This clone was counted a few times. The gene names here belong to mouse. The read terminates 1 residue before the CDR3 end, so the remaining end is supplied by the germline J gene. V and J are TRBV13-2 and TRBJ2-4, with TRBD2 identical over 7 bases. V was pared by 2 bases and J by 2 bases, with 2 bases of the junction left unmatched. In germline, CDR1 is NNHNN, CDR2 SYGAGS (reference sequence). The CDR3 length is 14 residues. Partial CDR3 DNA: TGTGCCAGCGGTGAACTGGGGATTCAAAACACCTTGTAC. This codes for CASGELGIQNTLY. The CDR3, in full, reads CASGELGIQNTLYF.

Details on this clone: Germline is not matched at one junction end, which may reflect a read error. Gene and germline names: mouse. The CDR3 extends 1 residue past the end of the read, so its final part is completed from the germline J gene. This chain connects TRBV13-1 to TRBJ2-7; 7 nucleotides match TRBD2. This CDR3 is 12 amino acids long. Germline assignment: CDR1 NSHNY and CDR2 SYGAGN. CDR3 bases read: TGTGCCAGCGGTGATGGGGGGTTTGAACAGTAC. Protein product: CASGDGGFEQY. The entire CDR3 protein reads CASGDGGFEQYF.

This clone has more than one count but fewer than ten. Here the gene names and germline are mouse. The read halts 1 residue ahead of the CDR3 end, with the missing end drawn from the germline J gene. This sequence joins TRBV16 and TRBJ2-4; TRBD2 matches at 9 bases. The CDR3 loop spans 15 amino acids. Germline CDR1 and CDR2: SGHSA and FRNQAP. After removal of 1 base from V and 3 bases from J, the junction contained 2 bases not matched to a gene. The sequenced CDR3 bases are TGTGCAAGCAGCTTAGCCGGGACTGGGCAAAACACCTTGTAC. Translating it yields CASSLAGTGQNTLY. The whole CDR3 sequence is CASSLAGTGQNTLYF.

Details on this clone: Gene names and germline match the mouse. Sequencing ends 1 residue short of the CDR3 end; the germline J gene provides the rest. The same CDR3 also results from other DNA sequences found in this sample. V gene TRBV19 combines with J gene TRBJ2-7, with TRBD2 matching over 8 bases. The CDR3 sequence is 16 residues long. J was trimmed by 5 bases and V by 0 bases; bases with no gene match: 10. CDR1 is FNHDT, CDR2 SITEND, per germline (reference sequence). The covered CDR3 bases are TGTGCCAGCAGTATAGGGGCGGGGGGGGCGCGGGATGAACAGTAC. Protein product: CASSIGAGGARDEQY. The full CDR3 reads CASSIGAGGARDEQYF.

Worth noting for this clone: Each gene name is a mouse one. The read ends 1 residue early relative to the CDR3; the germline J gene fills the gap. The chain links TRBV24 to TRBJ2-3; tentatively, D is TRBD1 (5 bases). The CDR3 is 14 amino acids. Looked up from germline, CDR1 is KGHTA and CDR2 is FRNEEI. The V end lost 2 bases, the J end lost 3 bases, and 9 bases lay between the germline ends. The sequenced part of the CDR3 DNA is TGTGCCAGCAGTCTGGGGGAGGGGGCAGAAACGCTGTAT. Amino acid sequence: CASSLGEGAETLY. The CDR3 in full is CASSLGEGAETLYF.

For this clone: Germline and genes here are mouse. The sequenced fragment ends 1 residue before the CDR3 boundary, so the rest is inferred from the germline J gene. The V gene is TRBV12-2, the J gene TRBJ2-5, with D hard to call. V was cut by 0 bases and J by 0 bases, with 9 bases left in between. In germline, CDR1 is SGHLS, CDR2 HYDKME. This CDR3 is 15 amino acids long. Incomplete CDR3 DNA: TGTGCCAGCTCTCTCGAGGGATTTAACCAAGACACCCAGTAC. Protein: CASSLEGFNQDTQY. The whole CDR3 protein reads CASSLEGFNQDTQYF.

This clone showed up just a few times. All gene names here are mouse names. The read halts 1 residue ahead of the CDR3 end, with the missing end drawn from the germline J gene. The V gene is TRBV4, the J gene TRBJ2-1, with 10 positions matching TRBD2. V trimming: 3 bases; J trimming: 5 bases; junction bases outside the gene matches: 4. CDR3 length equals 15 residues. Germline lookup yields CDR1 LGHDT and CDR2 YNNKQL (reference sequence). CDR3 sequence reads: CASSYLGGRDAEQFF. The covered CDR3 bases are TGTGCCAGCAGCTACCTGGGGGGGCGCGATGCTGAGCAGTTC.

A note on this clone: Gene names follow the mouse nomenclature. The read gets to within 1 residue of the CDR3 end, and the germline J gene fills in the rest. The J gene is TRBJ2-5, the V gene TRBV26; weak D call: TRBD2 (5 bases). With 3 bases removed from V and 5 bases from J, the gap between germline ends came to 9 bases. The germline V gene has CDR1 KGHPV and CDR2 FQNQEV (reference sequence). This CDR3 comprises 13 residues. The CDR3 loop reads CASSLGERDTQYF. CDR3 bases read: TGTGCCAGCAGTCTTGGGGAACGAGACACCCAGTAC. The variable domain in full, completed from reference TRBV26 and TRBJ2-5, reads NSKVIQTPRYLVKGQGQKAKMRCIPEKGHPVVFWYQQNKNNEFKFLINFQNQEVLQQIDMTEKRFSAECPSNSPCSLEIQSSEAGDSALYLCASSLGERDTQYFGPGTRLLVL.

Remarks on this clone: Genes here carry mouse names. With the read ending 1 residue before the CDR3 end, the germline J gene is used to fill in that end. J is TRBJ1-1 and V is TRBV2, with D unresolved. V dropped 3 bases and J dropped 1 base, with 3 bases sitting between them. Germline V gene lookup returns CDR1 LGHNA and CDR2 YSYQKL. The CDR3 runs to 12 residues. CDR3 sequence: CASSHGNTEVFF. The CDR3 bases that were read are TGTGCCAGCAGCCACGGGAACACAGAAGTCTTC.